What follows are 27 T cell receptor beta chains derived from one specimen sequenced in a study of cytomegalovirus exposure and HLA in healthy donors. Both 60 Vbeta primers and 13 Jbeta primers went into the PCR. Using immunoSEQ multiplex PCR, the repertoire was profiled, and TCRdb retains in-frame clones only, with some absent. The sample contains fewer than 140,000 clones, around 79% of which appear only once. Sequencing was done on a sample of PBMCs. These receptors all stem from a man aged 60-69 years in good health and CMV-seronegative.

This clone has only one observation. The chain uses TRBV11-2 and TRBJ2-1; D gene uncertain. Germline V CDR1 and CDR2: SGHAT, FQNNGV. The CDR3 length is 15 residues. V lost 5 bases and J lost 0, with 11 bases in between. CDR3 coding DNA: TGTGCCAGCAGCACTCGAACCCGCTCCTACAATGAGCAGTTCTTC. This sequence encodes CASSTRTRSYNEQFF. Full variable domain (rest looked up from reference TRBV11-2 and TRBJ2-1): EAGVAQSPRYKIIEKRQSVAFWCNPISGHATLYWYQQILGQGPKLLIQFQNNGVVDDSQLPKDRFSAERLKGVDSTLKIQPAKLEDSAVYLCASSTRTRSYNEQFFGPGTRLTVL.

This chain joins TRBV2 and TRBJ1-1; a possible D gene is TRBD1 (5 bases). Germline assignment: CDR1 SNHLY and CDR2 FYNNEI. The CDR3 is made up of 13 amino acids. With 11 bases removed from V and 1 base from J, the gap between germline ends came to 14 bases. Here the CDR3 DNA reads TGTGCCGGATATAGACAGCCGAACACTGAAGCTTTCTTT. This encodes CAGYRQPNTEAFF.

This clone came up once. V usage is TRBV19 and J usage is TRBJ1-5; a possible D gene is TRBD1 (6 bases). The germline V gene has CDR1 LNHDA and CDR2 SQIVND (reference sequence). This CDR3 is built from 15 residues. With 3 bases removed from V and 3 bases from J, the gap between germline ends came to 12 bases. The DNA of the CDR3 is TGTGCCAGTAGTATGATGGCAGGGGCCAATCAGCCCCAGCATTTT. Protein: CASSMMAGANQPQHF.

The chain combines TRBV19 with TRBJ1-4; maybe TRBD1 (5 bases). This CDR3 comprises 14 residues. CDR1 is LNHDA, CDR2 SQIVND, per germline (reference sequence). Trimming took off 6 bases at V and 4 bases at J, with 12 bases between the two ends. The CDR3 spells CASRVTAGNEKLFF. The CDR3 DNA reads TGTGCCAGTAGAGTGACAGCTGGTAATGAAAAACTGTTTTTT.

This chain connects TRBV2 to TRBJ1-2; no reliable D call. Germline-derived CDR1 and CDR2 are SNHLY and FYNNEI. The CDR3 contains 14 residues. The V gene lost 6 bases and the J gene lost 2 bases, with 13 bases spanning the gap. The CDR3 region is CASSLSSSNYGYTF. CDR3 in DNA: TGTGCCAGCAGCCTTAGCAGCTCCAACTATGGCTACACCTTC.

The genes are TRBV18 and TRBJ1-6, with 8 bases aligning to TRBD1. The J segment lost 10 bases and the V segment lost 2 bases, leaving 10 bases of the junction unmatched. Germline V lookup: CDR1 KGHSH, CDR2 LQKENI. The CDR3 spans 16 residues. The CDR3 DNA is TGTGCCAGCTCACCATCAGGACAGGGAGATGGGTCACCCCTCCACTTT. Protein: CASSPSGQGDGSPLHF.

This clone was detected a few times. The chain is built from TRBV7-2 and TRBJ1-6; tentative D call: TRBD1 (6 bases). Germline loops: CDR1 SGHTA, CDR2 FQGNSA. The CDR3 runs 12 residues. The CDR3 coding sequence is TGTGCAGGGGGCTCCTATAATTCACCCCTCCACTTT. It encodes CAGGSYNSPLHF. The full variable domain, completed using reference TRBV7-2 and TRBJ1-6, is GAGVSQSPSNKVTEKGKDVELRCDPISGHTALYWYRQSLGQGLEFLIYFQGNSAPDKSGLPSDRFSAERTGGSVSTLTIQRTQQEDSAVYLCAGGSYNSPLHFGNGTRLTVT.

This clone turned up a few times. The CDR3 protein is CASSPLSNEQFF. Here the CDR3 DNA reads TGTGCCAGCAGTCCCTTATCCAATGAGCAGTTCTTC. The rearrangement links TRBV28 to TRBJ2-1; D is unresolved. CDR3 length: 12 amino acids. Trimming cost V 5 bases and J 6 bases, with 8 bases left between them. The germline V gene has CDR1 MDHEN and CDR2 SYDVKM.

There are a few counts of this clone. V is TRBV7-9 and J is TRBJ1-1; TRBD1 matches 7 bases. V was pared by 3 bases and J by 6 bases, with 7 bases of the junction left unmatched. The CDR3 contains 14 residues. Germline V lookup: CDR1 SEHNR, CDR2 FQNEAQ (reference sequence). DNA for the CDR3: TGTGCCAGCAGCTTCGCAGGGGGACGGGCTGAAGCTTTCTTT. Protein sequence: CASSFAGGRAEAFF.

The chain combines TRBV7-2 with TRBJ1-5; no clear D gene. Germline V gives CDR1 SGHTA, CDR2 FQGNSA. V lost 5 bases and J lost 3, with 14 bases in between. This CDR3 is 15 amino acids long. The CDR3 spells CASSLRGSVNQPQHF. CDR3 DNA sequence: TGTGCCAGCAGCCTAAGAGGGAGTGTCAATCAGCCCCAGCATTTT.

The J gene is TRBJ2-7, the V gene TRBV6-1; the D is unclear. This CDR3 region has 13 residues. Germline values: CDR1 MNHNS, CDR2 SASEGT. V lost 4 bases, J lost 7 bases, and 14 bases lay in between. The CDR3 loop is CASSVREAAEQYF. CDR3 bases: TGTGCCAGCAGTGTACGAGAGGCCGCGGAGCAGTACTTC.

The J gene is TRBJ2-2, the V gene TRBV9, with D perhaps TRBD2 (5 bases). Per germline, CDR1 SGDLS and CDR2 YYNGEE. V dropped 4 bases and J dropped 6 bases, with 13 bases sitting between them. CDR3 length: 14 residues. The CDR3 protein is CASSPLSGSGELFF. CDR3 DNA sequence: TGTGCCAGCAGCCCCCTGAGCGGCTCCGGGGAGCTGTTTTTT.

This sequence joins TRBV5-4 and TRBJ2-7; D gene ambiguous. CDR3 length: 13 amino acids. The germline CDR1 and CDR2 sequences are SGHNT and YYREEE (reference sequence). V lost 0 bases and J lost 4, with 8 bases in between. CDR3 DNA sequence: TGTGCCAGCAGCTTGGGACAAAGATACGAGCAGTACTTC. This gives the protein CASSLGQRYEQYF.

The CDR3 nucleotides read TGTGCCAGCAGTCGAGGGGGGGCCAATCAGCCCCAGCATTTT. Protein: CASSRGGANQPQHF. V gene TRBV6-6 combines with J gene TRBJ1-5; possible D gene TRBD1, 6 bases. This CDR3 spans 14 amino acids. Germline CDR1 reads MNHNY; CDR2 reads SVGAGI (reference sequence). The V end lost 5 bases, the J end lost 3 bases, and 11 bases lay between the germline ends.

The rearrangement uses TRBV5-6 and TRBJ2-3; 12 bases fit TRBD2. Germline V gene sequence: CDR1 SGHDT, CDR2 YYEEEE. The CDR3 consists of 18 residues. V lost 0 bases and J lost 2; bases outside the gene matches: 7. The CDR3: CASSLVSSGGVLTDTQYF. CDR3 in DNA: TGTGCCAGCAGCTTGGTGTCTAGCGGGGGGGTACTCACAGATACGCAGTATTTT.

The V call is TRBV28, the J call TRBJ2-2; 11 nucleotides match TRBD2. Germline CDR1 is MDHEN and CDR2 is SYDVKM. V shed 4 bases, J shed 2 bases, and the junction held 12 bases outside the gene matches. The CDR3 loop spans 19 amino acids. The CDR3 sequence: CASSYPGLAANRNTGELFF. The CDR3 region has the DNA TGTGCCAGCAGTTACCCGGGACTAGCGGCGAACCGAAACACCGGGGAGCTGTTTTTT.

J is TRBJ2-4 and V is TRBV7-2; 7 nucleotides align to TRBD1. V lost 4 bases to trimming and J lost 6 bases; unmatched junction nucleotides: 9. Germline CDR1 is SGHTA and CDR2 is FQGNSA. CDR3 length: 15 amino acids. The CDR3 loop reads CASSYDRESRNIQYF. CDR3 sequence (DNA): TGTGCCAGCAGCTACGACAGGGAGAGTCGAAACATTCAGTACTTC.

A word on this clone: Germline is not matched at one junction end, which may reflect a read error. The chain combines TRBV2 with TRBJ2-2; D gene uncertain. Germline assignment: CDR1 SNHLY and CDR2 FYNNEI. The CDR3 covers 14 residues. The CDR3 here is CASSEDVDTGELFF. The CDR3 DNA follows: TGTGCCAGCAGCGAAGACGTAGACACCGGGGAGCTGTTTTTT.

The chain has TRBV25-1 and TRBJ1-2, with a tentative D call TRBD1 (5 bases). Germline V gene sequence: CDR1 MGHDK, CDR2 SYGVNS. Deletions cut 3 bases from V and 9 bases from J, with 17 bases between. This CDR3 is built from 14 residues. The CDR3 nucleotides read TGTGCCAGCAGTGAGCAGGTGGCAGGGCTGCGCTACACCTTC. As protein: CASSEQVAGLRYTF.

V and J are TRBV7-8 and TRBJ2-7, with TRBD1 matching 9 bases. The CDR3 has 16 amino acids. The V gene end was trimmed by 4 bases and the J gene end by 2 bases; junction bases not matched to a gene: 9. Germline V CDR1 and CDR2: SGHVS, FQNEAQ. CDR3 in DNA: TGTGCCAGCAGCTCCCGGGACAGGGATTCCGCCTACGAGCAGTACTTC. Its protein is CASSSRDRDSAYEQYF.

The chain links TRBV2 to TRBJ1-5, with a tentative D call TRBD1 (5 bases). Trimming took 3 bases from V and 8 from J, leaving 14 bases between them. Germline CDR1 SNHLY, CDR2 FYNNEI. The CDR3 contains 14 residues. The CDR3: CASSDLGRGKPQHF. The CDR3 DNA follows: TGTGCCAGCAGTGACCTGGGTAGGGGAAAGCCCCAGCATTTT.

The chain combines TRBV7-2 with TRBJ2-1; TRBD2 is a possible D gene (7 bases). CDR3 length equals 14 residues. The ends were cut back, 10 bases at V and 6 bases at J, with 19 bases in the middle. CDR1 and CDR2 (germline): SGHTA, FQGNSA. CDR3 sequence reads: CAIYVGGGRNEQFF. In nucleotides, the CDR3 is TGTGCCATATACGTGGGGGGGGGCCGCAATGAGCAGTTCTTC.

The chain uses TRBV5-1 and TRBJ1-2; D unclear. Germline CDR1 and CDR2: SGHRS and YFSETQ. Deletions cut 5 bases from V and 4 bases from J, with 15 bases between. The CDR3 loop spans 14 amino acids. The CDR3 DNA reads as TGCGCCAGCAGTCCCGGCTCGGGAGGCTATGGCTACACCTTC. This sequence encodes CASSPGSGGYGYTF.

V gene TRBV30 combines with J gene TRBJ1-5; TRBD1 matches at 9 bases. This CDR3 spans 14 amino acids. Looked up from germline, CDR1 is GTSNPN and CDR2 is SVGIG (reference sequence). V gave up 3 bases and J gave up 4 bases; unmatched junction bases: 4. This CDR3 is CAWRTGQGNQPQHF. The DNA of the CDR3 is TGTGCCTGGAGGACGGGACAGGGTAATCAGCCCCAGCATTTT. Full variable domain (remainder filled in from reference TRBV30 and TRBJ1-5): SQTIHQWPATLVQPVGSPLSLECTVEGTSNPNLYWYRQAAGRGLQLLFYSVGIGQISSEVPQNLSASRPQDRQFILSSKKLLLSDSGFYLCAWRTGQGNQPQHFGDGTRLSIL.

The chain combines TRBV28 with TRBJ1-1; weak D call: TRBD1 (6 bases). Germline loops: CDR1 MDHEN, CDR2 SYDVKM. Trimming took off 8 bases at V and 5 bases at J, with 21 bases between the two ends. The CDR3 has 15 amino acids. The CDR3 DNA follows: TGTGCCAGCCGGTTCTCTGGGGGGCGGGGGACTGAAGCTTTCTTT. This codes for CASRFSGGRGTEAFF.

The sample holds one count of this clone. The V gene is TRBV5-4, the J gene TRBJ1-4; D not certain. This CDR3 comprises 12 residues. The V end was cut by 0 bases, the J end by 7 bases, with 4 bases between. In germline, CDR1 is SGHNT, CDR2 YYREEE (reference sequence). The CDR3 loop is CASSLAGEKLFF. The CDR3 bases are TGTGCCAGCAGCTTGGCCGGTGAAAAACTGTTTTTT.

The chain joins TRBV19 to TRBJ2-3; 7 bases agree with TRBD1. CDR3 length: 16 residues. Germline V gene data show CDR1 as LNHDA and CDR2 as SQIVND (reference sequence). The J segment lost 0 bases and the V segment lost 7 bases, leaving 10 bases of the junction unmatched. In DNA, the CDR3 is TGTGCCAGTAAGGTCACTTCGACAGGGAGCACAGATACGCAGTATTTT. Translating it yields CASKVTSTGSTDTQYF.